Below, 10 T cell receptor beta chains from the same sample are listed, as sequenced in a study of human T cells and chemical hapten exposure. The time point denotes: patch test 1, 2 weeks after DPC sensitization. The treatment here: therapeutic diphenylcyclopropenone sensitization with weekly scalp DPC. TCRdb reanalysed the RACE reads using MiXCR and keeps one entry per CDR3 protein. Of over 75,000 distinct CDR3 sequences listed, over 6% are singletons. This sample comprised whole blood, obtained in connection with sensitization to the hapten diphenylcyclopropenone (DPC). Receptors were obtained from a woman in her 30s with alopecia areata. Some clones in this sample may be carry-over from other donors' samples.

This clonotype was picked up many times. The CDR3 bases are TGTGCCAGCAGCCGGGACAGCGGGGAGCTGTTTTTT. Translation: CASSRDSGELFF. This rearrangement joins TRBV2 to TRBJ2-2; 7 nucleotides match TRBD1. The CDR3 consists of 12 residues. J was trimmed by 7 bases and V by 6 bases; bases with no gene match: 2. Germline V gene lookup returns CDR1 SNHLY and CDR2 FYNNEI.

The table lists this clonotype with a few counts. This chain uses TRBV7-2 with TRBJ2-3; TRBD2 agrees at 15 bases. In germline, CDR1 is SGHTA, CDR2 FQGNSA. The CDR3 consists of 18 residues. Trimming removed 0 bases from V and 5 bases from J; junction bases left unmatched: 6. The DNA for the CDR3 is TGTGCCAGCAGCTTAGCCGGACTAGCGGGGGGGCCAATAGATACGCAGTATTTT. The encoded protein is CASSLAGLAGGPIDTQYF.

This clonotype was seen repeatedly, ten times or more. This rearrangement joins TRBV5-1 to TRBJ1-4; D is perhaps TRBD1 (6 bases). Trimming left V 0 bases short and J 7 bases short, with 13 bases between. Germline CDR1 is SGHRS and CDR2 is YFSETQ. This CDR3 contains 15 residues. The CDR3 coding sequence is TGCGCCAGCAGCTTGGGGACACCGACAGGTGAAAAACTGTTTTTT. Its protein product is CASSLGTPTGEKLFF.

The chain carries TRBV25-1 and TRBJ1-1, with 7 bases aligning to TRBD1. The CDR3 runs to 14 residues. Germline V gives CDR1 MGHDK, CDR2 SYGVNS. V shed 6 bases and J 1 base; nucleotides not matched to a gene: 5. CDR3: CASSPGQPNTEAFF. The CDR3 DNA reads TGTGCCAGCAGCCCGGGACAGCCGAACACTGAAGCTTTCTTT. The full variable domain, its missing parts supplied by reference TRBV25-1 and TRBJ1-1, is EADIYQTPRYLVIGTGKKITLECSQTMGHDKMYWYQQDPGMELHLIHYSYGVNSTEKGDLSSESTVSRIRTEHFPLTLESARPSHTSQYLCASSPGQPNTEAFFGQGTRLTVV.

In its sample, this clonotype was seen a few times. The rearrangement uses TRBV6-5 and TRBJ1-1; D gene unclear. The germline V gene encodes CDR1 MNHEY and CDR2 SVGAGI. The CDR3 sequence is 14 residues long. Trimming stripped 7 bases from V and 0 bases from J, with 12 bases between. CDR3 loop: CASIKDRMNTEAFF. The DNA for the CDR3 is TGTGCCAGCATCAAAGACCGTATGAACACTGAAGCTTTCTTT.

This clonotype was observed a handful of times. The genes are TRBV2 and TRBJ2-1, with D uncertain. This CDR3 has 13 residues. Trimming stripped 6 bases from V and 2 bases from J, with 8 bases between. CDR1 SNHLY and CDR2 FYNNEI come from the germline V gene. The CDR3 nucleotides are TGTGCCAGCAGCACCACAGCCTACAATGAGCAGTTCTTC. Translating it yields CASSTTAYNEQFF.

There are many counts of this clonotype. This sequence joins TRBV9 and TRBJ2-5; 11 bases are shared with TRBD2. The germline V gene encodes CDR1 SGDLS and CDR2 YYNGEE. With V trimmed by 0 bases and J by 6 bases, 7 bases remained unmatched. The CDR3 is 16 amino acids. In DNA, the CDR3 is TGTGCCAGCAGCGTAGGCCTAGCGGGGGGCGGAAAGACCCAGTACTTC. It yields the protein CASSVGLAGGGKTQYF. Filled out from reference TRBV9 and TRBJ2-5, the complete variable domain reads DSGVTQTPKHLITATGQRVTLRCSPRSGDLSVYWYQQSLDQGLQFLIQYYNGEERAKGNILERFSAQQFPDLHSELNLSSLELGDSALYFCASSVGLAGGGKTQYFGPGTRLLVL.

This sequence joins TRBV5-4 and TRBJ1-4; 10 bases map to TRBD1. The length of the CDR3 is 18 residues. Trimming removed 2 bases from V and 3 bases from J; junction bases left unmatched: 10. CDR1 is SGHNT and CDR2 is YYREEE in the germline V gene (reference sequence). The DNA of the CDR3 is TGTGCCAGCAGCTTCCAAACTTTGGGACAGGGGTCTAATGAAAAACTGTTTTTT. This sequence encodes CASSFQTLGQGSNEKLFF.

This clonotype showed up many times. The chain uses TRBV6-5 and TRBJ2-3; D gene uncertain. The CDR3 is made up of 13 amino acids. V gave up 6 bases and J gave up 3 bases, with 10 bases separating them. In germline, CDR1 is MNHEY, CDR2 SVGAGI. The CDR3 sequence: CASRPLRTDTQYF. In DNA form, the CDR3 reads TGTGCCAGCAGACCCCTAAGAACAGATACGCAGTATTTT.

This clonotype was observed at least ten times. The V gene is TRBV29-1, the J gene TRBJ1-2; 8 bases agree with TRBD1. Losses at the gene ends were 6 bases for V and 6 bases for J; bases not matched to a gene: 6. Germline V CDR1 and CDR2: SQVTM, ANQGSEA. The length of the CDR3 is 12 residues. The CDR3 DNA is TGCAGCGTCCGCGACAGGGGAGATGGCTACACCTTC. Translated, it gives CSVRDRGDGYTF.